The 7 T cell receptor beta chains in this list originate from one sample, sequenced in a study of blood T cell repertoires in COVID-19. Clones were sequenced by immunoSEQ multiplex PCR, and TCRdb holds only the in-frame ones, with some missing. Altogether some 88,000 clones are present, roughly 90% being singletons, with the ten largest covering less than 9.5%. Sample: peripheral blood. The receptors come from a man aged 60-69 years with acute or convalescent COVID-19.

The rearrangement links TRBV7-2 to TRBJ1-2; D is perhaps TRBD1 (6 bases). The V end lost 1 base, the J end lost 6 bases, and 21 bases lay between the germline ends. Germline CDR1 and CDR2: SGHTA and FQGNSA. This CDR3 region has 17 residues. CDR3 nucleotides: TGTGCCAGCAGCTTAGTGACCATGATGGCACAGGGACATGGCTACACCTTC. It yields the protein CASSLVTMMAQGHGYTF.

The chain carries TRBV7-3 and TRBJ1-2; D possibly corresponds to TRBD1 (5 bases). The CDR3 is 16 residues long. Germline CDR1 and CDR2: SGHTA and FQGTGA. V lost 5 bases, J lost 2 bases, and 18 bases lay in between. The CDR3 loop reads CASSKMGGKVNYGYTF. The CDR3 DNA follows: TGTGCCAGCAGCAAGATGGGGGGGAAGGTGAACTATGGCTACACCTTC.

This sequence joins TRBV2 and TRBJ1-1; D unresolved. This CDR3 has 15 amino acids. Germline CDR1 is SNHLY and CDR2 is FYNNEI. V was clipped by 2 bases and J by 5 bases, with 15 bases between them. The CDR3 protein is CASSEYGEGRTEAFF. The CDR3 DNA reads TGTGCCAGCAGTGAATACGGGGAGGGTCGAACTGAAGCTTTCTTT.

This chain joins TRBV6-2 or TRBV6-3 and TRBJ2-1; 11 nucleotides line up with TRBD2. CDR3 length: 15 amino acids. V was clipped by 4 bases and J by 10 bases; unmatched bases: 9. The germline gives CDR1 MNHEY, CDR2 SVGEGT. CDR3 bases: TGTGCCAGCAGTTCCCTAGCGGGGGGCCTTAGGGAGCAGTTCTTC. Translated, it gives CASSSLAGGLREQFF.

The chain uses TRBV7-3 and TRBJ2-1; 8 bases map to TRBD1. The CDR3 totals 15 residues. Germline CDR1 is SGHTA and CDR2 is FQGTGA. V was pared by 3 bases and J by 6 bases, with 7 bases of the junction left unmatched. Written as DNA, the CDR3 is TGTGCCAGCAGCTTTCTAACCGGGACAGGCAATGAGCAGTTCTTC. This codes for CASSFLTGTGNEQFF.

CDR3 DNA: TGTGCCAGCAGGAAGCGGGGACCATACAATGAGCAGTTCTTC. This encodes CASRKRGPYNEQFF. The chain carries TRBV6-5 and TRBJ2-1, with 7 bases fitting TRBD2. Germline CDR1 reads MNHEY; CDR2 reads SVGAGI. This CDR3 region has 14 residues. The V gene end was trimmed by 6 bases and the J gene end by 4 bases; junction bases not matched to a gene: 6.

The genes are TRBV29-1 and TRBJ2-2; the D is unclear. Germline V CDR1 and CDR2: SQVTM, ANQGSEA. CDR3 length: 13 amino acids. V was shortened by 3 bases and J by 0 bases, with 5 bases between the two germline ends. The CDR3 DNA reads as TGCAGCGTTGACCCCACGAACACCGGGGAGCTGTTTTTT. Its protein product is CSVDPTNTGELFF.